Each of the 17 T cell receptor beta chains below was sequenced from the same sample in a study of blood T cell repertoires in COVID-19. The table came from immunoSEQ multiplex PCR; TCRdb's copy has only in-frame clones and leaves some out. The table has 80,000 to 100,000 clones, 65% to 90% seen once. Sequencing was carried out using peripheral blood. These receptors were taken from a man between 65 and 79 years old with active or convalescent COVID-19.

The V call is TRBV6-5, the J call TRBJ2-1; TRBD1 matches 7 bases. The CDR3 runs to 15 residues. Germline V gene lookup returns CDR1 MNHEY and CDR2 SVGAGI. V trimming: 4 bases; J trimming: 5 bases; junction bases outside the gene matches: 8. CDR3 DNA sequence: TGTGCCAGCAGTTTTCGGTCAGGGGGAAACAATGAGCAGTTCTTC. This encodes CASSFRSGGNNEQFF.

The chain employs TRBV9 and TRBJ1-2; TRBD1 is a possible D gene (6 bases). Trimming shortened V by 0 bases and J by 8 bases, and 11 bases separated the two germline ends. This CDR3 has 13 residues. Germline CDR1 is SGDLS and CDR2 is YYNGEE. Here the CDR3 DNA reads TGTGCCAGCAGCGTAGAGGGGGGGACCGGCTACACCTTC. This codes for CASSVEGGTGYTF.

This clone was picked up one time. As DNA, the CDR3 is TGTGCCAGCAGTTCGACAGGGGTTGAAGCTTTCTTT. Amino acids: CASSSTGVEAFF. V gene TRBV6-5 combines with J gene TRBJ1-1; 8 bases agree with TRBD1. The CDR3 consists of 12 residues. With V trimmed by 4 bases and J by 7 bases, 2 bases remained unmatched. Germline V gives CDR1 MNHEY, CDR2 SVGAGI.

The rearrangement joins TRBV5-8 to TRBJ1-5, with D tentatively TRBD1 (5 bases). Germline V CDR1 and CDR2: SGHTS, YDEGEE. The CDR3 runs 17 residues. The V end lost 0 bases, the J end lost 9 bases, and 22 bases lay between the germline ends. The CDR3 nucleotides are TGTGCCAGCAGCTTGGACTGGGGACTCCCCTCGAAGCGGCCCCAGCATTTT. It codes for CASSLDWGLPSKRPQHF.

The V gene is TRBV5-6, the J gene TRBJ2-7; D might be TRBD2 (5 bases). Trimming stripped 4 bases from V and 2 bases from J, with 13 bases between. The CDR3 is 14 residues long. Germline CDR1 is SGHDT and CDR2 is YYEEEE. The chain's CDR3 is CASSDNPGTYEQYF. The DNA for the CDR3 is TGTGCCAGCAGCGACAACCCCGGGACCTACGAGCAGTACTTC. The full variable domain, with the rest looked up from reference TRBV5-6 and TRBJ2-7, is DAGVTQSPTHLIKTRGQQVTLRCSPKSGHDTVSWYQQALGQGPQFIFQYYEEEERQRGNFPDRFSGHQFPNYSSELNVNALLLGDSALYLCASSDNPGTYEQYFGPGTRLTVT.

The CDR3 DNA reads as TGTGCCAGCAGGGGACAGATTGAAGCTTTCTTT. Its protein product is CASRGQIEAFF. The chain links TRBV7-2 to TRBJ1-1, with 7 nucleotides matching TRBD1. V shed 6 bases, J shed 7 bases, and the junction held 2 bases outside the gene matches. Germline V gene lookup returns CDR1 SGHTA and CDR2 FQGNSA. This CDR3 has 11 amino acids. The variable domain in full, completed from reference TRBV7-2 and TRBJ1-1, reads GAGVSQSPSNKVTEKGKDVELRCDPISGHTALYWYRQSLGQGLEFLIYFQGNSAPDKSGLPSDRFSAERTGGSVSTLTIQRTQQEDSAVYLCASRGQIEAFFGQGTRLTVV.

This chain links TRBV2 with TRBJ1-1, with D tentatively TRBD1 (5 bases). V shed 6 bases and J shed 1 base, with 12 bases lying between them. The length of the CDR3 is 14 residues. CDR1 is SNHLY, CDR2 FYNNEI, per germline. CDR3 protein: CASSLTETNTEAFF. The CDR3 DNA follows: TGTGCCAGCAGCTTGACAGAGACGAACACTGAAGCTTTCTTT.

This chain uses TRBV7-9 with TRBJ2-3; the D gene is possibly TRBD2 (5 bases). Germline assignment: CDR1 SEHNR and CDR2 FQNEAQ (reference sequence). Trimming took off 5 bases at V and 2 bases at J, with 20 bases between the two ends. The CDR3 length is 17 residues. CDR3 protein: CASSHPSRREYTDTQYF. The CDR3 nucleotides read TGTGCCAGCAGCCACCCTTCCCGACGGGAATACACAGATACGCAGTATTTT.

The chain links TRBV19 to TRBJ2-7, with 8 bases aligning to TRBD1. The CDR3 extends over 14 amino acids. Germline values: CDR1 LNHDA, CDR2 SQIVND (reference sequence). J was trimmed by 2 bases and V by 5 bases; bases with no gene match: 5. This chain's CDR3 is CASSLTGGPYEQYF. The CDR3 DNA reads TGTGCCAGTAGTCTAACAGGGGGGCCCTACGAGCAGTACTTC. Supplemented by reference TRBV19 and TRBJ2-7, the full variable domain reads DGGITQSPKYLFRKEGQNVTLSCEQNLNHDAMYWYRQDPGQGLRLIYYSQIVNDFQKGDIAEGYSVSREKKESFPLTVTSAQKNPTAFYLCASSLTGGPYEQYFGPGTRLTVT.

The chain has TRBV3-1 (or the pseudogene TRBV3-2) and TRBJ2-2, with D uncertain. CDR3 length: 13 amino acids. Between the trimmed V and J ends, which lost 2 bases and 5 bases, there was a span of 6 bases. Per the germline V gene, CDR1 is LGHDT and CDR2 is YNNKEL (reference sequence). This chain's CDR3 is CASSQPFTGELFF. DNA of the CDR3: TGTGCCAGCAGCCAACCTTTTACCGGGGAGCTGTTTTTT.

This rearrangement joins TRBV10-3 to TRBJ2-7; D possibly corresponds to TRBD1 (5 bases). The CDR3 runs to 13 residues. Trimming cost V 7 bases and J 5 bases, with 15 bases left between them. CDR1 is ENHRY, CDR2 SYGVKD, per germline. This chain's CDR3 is CAITEDSFHEQYF. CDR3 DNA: TGTGCCATCACCGAAGACAGTTTCCACGAGCAGTACTTC.

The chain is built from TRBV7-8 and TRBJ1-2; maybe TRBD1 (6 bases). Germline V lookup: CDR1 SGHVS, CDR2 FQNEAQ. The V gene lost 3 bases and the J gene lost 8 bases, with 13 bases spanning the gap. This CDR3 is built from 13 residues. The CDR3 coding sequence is TGTGCCAGCAGCTTTGTCAGGGGAGACGGCTACACCTTC. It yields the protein CASSFVRGDGYTF.

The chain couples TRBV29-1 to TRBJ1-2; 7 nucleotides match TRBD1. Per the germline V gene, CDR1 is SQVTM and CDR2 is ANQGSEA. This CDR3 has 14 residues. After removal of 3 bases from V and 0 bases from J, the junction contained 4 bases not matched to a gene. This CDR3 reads CSVDYGTANYGYTF. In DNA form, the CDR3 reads TGCAGCGTTGATTACGGGACAGCTAACTATGGCTACACCTTC.

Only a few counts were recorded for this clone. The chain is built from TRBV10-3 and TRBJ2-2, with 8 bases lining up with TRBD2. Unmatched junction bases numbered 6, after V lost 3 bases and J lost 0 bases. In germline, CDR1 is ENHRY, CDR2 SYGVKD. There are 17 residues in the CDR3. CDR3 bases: TGTGCCATCAGTGATTTCGGGGGGGGCACGAACACCGGGGAGCTGTTTTTT. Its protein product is CAISDFGGGTNTGELFF.

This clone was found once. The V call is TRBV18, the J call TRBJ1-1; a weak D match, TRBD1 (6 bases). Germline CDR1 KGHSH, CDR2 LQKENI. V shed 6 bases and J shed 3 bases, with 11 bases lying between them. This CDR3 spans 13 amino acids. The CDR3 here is CASSRQVDTEAFF. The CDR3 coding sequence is TGTGCCAGCTCTCGACAGGTCGACACTGAAGCTTTCTTT.

Here the CDR3 reads CASSSGQGNSPLHF. The CDR3 nucleotides are TGTGCCAGCTCATCGGGACAGGGGAATTCACCCCTCCACTTT. V gene TRBV18 combines with J gene TRBJ1-6, with 10 bases matching TRBD1. This CDR3 spans 14 amino acids. CDR1 KGHSH and CDR2 LQKENI come from the germline V gene. Trimming cost V 5 bases and J 7 bases; bases outside gene matches: 2.

The CDR3 DNA is TGCGCCAGCAGCTTGGTAGGAGGGGATAGCACCGGGGAGCTGTTTTTT. Its translation: CASSLVGGDSTGELFF. The gene calls are TRBV5-1 and TRBJ2-2; possible D gene TRBD2, 6 bases. Looked up from germline, CDR1 is SGHRS and CDR2 is YFSETQ. CDR3 length: 16 amino acids. V gave up 0 bases and J gave up 4 bases, with 13 bases separating them. Full variable domain (remainder filled in from reference TRBV5-1 and TRBJ2-2): KAGVTQTPRYLIKTRGQQVTLSCSPISGHRSVSWYQQTPGQGLQFLFEYFSETQRNKGNFPGRFSGRQFSNSRSEMNVSTLELGDSALYLCASSLVGGDSTGELFFGEGSRLTVL.